The 14 T cell receptor beta chains below all came from one sample that was sequenced in a study of OX40 agonist ivuxolimab in advanced cancers. Libraries were prepared by immunoSEQ multiplex PCR; TCRdb keeps only in-frame clonotypes and omits some of them. The sample holds about 59,000 clones, 85% seen once. The material sequenced was CD4+ or CD8+ T cells sorted from blood, taken in a trial of the OX40 agonist ivuxolimab. The source is an adult with an advanced solid tumor such as melanoma, head and neck, liver or kidney cancer.

The genes are TRBV18 and TRBJ2-7, with 7 bases identical to TRBD1. V lost 5 bases, J lost 3 bases, and 7 bases stayed unmatched. Germline V gives CDR1 KGHSH, CDR2 LQKENI. This CDR3 has 14 residues. CDR3 in amino acids: CASSSTGTGYEQYF. CDR3 bases: TGTGCCAGCTCATCGACAGGGACCGGCTACGAGCAGTACTTC. The whole variable domain, remainder taken from reference TRBV18 and TRBJ2-7, is NAGVMQNPRHLVRRRGQEARLRCSPMKGHSHVYWYRQLPEEGLKFMVYLQKENIIDESGMPKERFSAEFPKEGPSILRIQQVVRGDSAAYFCASSSTGTGYEQYFGPGTRLTVT.

The chain joins TRBV23-1 to TRBJ2-6, with 8 bases lining up with TRBD1. TRBV23-1 counts as an open reading frame of uncertain function. CDR3 length: 19 residues. The V and J ends lost 0 bases and 2 bases, in that order; junction bases with no gene match: 9. DNA for the CDR3: TGCGCCAGCAGTCAATCGAGCAGGGGGCGCGGCCCTGGGGCCAACGTCCTGACTTTC. This translates into CASSQSSRGRGPGANVLTF.

The V gene is TRBV6-1, the J gene TRBJ2-3; no reliable D call. CDR1 and CDR2 from the germline V gene are MNHNS and SASEGT. Trimming shortened V by 6 bases and J by 5 bases, and 9 bases separated the two germline ends. CDR3 length: 12 amino acids. CDR3 sequence: CASSRGRDTQYF. CDR3 bases: TGTGCCAGCAGCCGAGGCCGAGATACGCAGTATTTT.

In its sample, this clone was seen a few times. The chain couples TRBV12-5 to TRBJ1-5; no clear D. The CDR3 loop spans 13 amino acids. V shed 3 bases and J shed 5 bases, with 8 bases lying between them. Per germline, CDR1 LGHNT and CDR2 FRNRAP. CDR3 nucleotides: TGTGCTAGTGGTTTCAGACGGTATCAGCCCCAGCATTTT. Translating gives CASGFRRYQPQHF. The full variable domain, in which reference TRBV12-5 and TRBJ1-5 provide the parts outside the CDR3, is DARVTQTPRHKVTEMGQEVTMRCQPILGHNTVFWYRQTMMQGLELLAYFRNRAPLDDSGMPKDRFSAEMPDATLATLKIQPSEPRDSAVYFCASGFRRYQPQHFGDGTRLSIL.

The rearrangement links TRBV18 to TRBJ2-7; 8 bases match TRBD1. The ends lost 4 bases at V and 0 bases at J; junction bases unmatched: 5. The CDR3 is made up of 15 amino acids. Per the germline V gene, CDR1 is KGHSH and CDR2 is LQKENI. CDR3 sequence: CASSHYGQGSYEQYF. The DNA for the CDR3 is TGTGCCAGCTCACACTACGGACAGGGCTCCTACGAGCAGTACTTC.

V is TRBV9 and J is TRBJ2-7, with D maybe TRBD2 (5 bases). The CDR3 sequence is 14 residues long. The V and J ends lost 2 bases and 4 bases respectively, with 13 bases between them. Germline CDR1 reads SGDLS; CDR2 reads YYNGEE. The CDR3 nucleotides read TGTGCCAGCAGCGTCAGCGTTTCGGGATACGAGCAGTACTTC. This encodes CASSVSVSGYEQYF.

This chain links TRBV9 with TRBJ1-2; D not certain. CDR1 SGDLS and CDR2 YYNGEE come from the germline V gene. This CDR3 contains 13 residues. Trimming took off 2 bases at V and 7 bases at J, with 12 bases between the two ends. This CDR3 is CASSVVPGRGYTF. Written as DNA, the CDR3 is TGTGCCAGCAGCGTCGTCCCGGGTCGTGGCTACACCTTC.

Here the CDR3 DNA reads TGTGCCAGCTCCCTGCGTCGGGAGGCCTACAATGAGCAGTTCTTC. Translation: CASSLRREAYNEQFF. The V and J genes are TRBV18 and TRBJ2-1, with 7 nucleotides matching TRBD2. CDR1 KGHSH and CDR2 LQKENI come from the germline V gene. This CDR3 region has 15 residues. With 6 bases clipped from V and 2 bases from J, the junction kept 7 bases outside the gene matches.

This chain connects TRBV15 to TRBJ1-1, with D uncertain. Per the germline V gene, CDR1 is LNHNV and CDR2 is YYDKDF (reference sequence). Trimming took 0 bases from V and 3 from J, leaving 5 bases between them. This CDR3 contains 13 residues. CDR3 coding DNA: TGTGCCACCAGCAGAGATCCGGACACTGAAGCTTTCTTT. Protein: CATSRDPDTEAFF.

The chain combines TRBV11-3 with TRBJ2-3; D not certain. The germline V gene encodes CDR1 SGHNT and CDR2 YENEEA. The CDR3 has 12 residues. Deletions cut 5 bases from V and 0 bases from J, with 3 bases between. The CDR3 is CASSASTDTQYF. The CDR3 DNA reads TGTGCCAGCAGCGCCAGCACAGATACGCAGTATTTT. Using reference TRBV11-3 and TRBJ2-3 for the parts outside the CDR3, the full variable domain is EAGVVQSPRYKIIEKKQPVAFWCNPISGHNTLYWYLQNLGQGPELLIRYENEEAVDDSQLPKDRFSAERLKGVDSTLKIQPAELGDSAVYLCASSASTDTQYFGPGTRLTVL.

The chain's CDR3 is CATSSQTSAYEQYF. CDR3 nucleotide sequence: TGTGCCACCAGCAGTCAGACTAGCGCATACGAGCAGTACTTC. The genes are TRBV15 and TRBJ2-7, with 8 bases identical to TRBD2. Germline CDR1 and CDR2: LNHNV and YYDKDF (reference sequence). The CDR3 consists of 14 residues. Trimming removed 3 bases from V and 4 bases from J; junction bases left unmatched: 5.

The chain links TRBV30 to TRBJ1-1; possible D gene TRBD1, 5 bases. The CDR3 consists of 17 residues. Deletions cut 2 bases from V and 1 base from J, with 20 bases between. Germline CDR1 and CDR2: GTSNPN and SVGIG (reference sequence). The CDR3 region has the DNA TGTGCCTGGAGTCAAAAATTTGGACCAGGGCGGAACACTGAAGCTTTCTTT. Its translation is CAWSQKFGPGRNTEAFF.

The CDR3 bases are TGTGCCAGCAGCGTCGCGGGTGGGATAGGGGAGACCCAGTACTTC. It codes for CASSVAGGIGETQYF. The chain joins TRBV9 to TRBJ2-5, with D possibly TRBD2 on 5 matching bases. V dropped 2 bases and J dropped 5 bases, with 16 bases sitting between them. Germline CDR1 SGDLS, CDR2 YYNGEE. The CDR3 is 15 amino acids.

The chain recombines TRBV7-2 with TRBJ2-7, with 11 bases identical to TRBD1. The ends lost 5 bases at V and 3 bases at J; junction bases unmatched: 3. The CDR3 covers 14 residues. Germline values: CDR1 SGHTA, CDR2 FQGNSA. The CDR3 DNA follows: TGTGCCAGCAGCCGGGGACAGGGGGTCTACGAGCAGTACTTC. This sequence encodes CASSRGQGVYEQYF.